Below, 20 T cell receptor beta chains from the same sample are listed, as sequenced in a study of blood T cell repertoires in COVID-19. The table came from immunoSEQ multiplex PCR; TCRdb's copy has only in-frame clones and leaves some out. Of about 64,000 clones listed, 80% to 85% were seen once; the top ten hold roughly 12%. The sequenced sample was peripheral blood. The receptors were gathered from a human donor in a cohort sampled during active COVID-19.

The genes are TRBV14 and TRBJ2-1; 14 nucleotides agree with TRBD2. The trim removed 4 bases at V and 8 bases at J, leaving 10 bases unmatched. This CDR3 has 17 residues. The V gene's germline CDR1 is SGHDN and CDR2 FVKESK. Written as DNA, the CDR3 is TGTGCCAGCAGCCCTAGACTAGCGGGGGGGCGGTGGGATGAGCAGTTCTTC. Its translation is CASSPRLAGGRWDEQFF.

The chain recombines TRBV14 with TRBJ2-5, with D possibly being TRBD2 (5 bases). The CDR3 runs to 13 residues. The V end was cut by 4 bases, the J end by 7 bases, with 13 bases between. Germline V gene lookup returns CDR1 SGHDN and CDR2 FVKESK. CDR3 sequence: CASSLGRVPTQYF. The CDR3 DNA is TGTGCCAGCAGCCTCGGGCGGGTCCCGACCCAGTACTTC.

This rearrangement joins TRBV9 to TRBJ1-3; D gene unclear. The CDR3 runs to 13 residues. V lost 4 bases to trimming and J lost 2 bases, with 7 bases between them. The germline V gene encodes CDR1 SGDLS and CDR2 YYNGEE. CDR3 residues: CASSQPTGNTIYF. The DNA of the CDR3 is TGTGCCAGCAGCCAACCTACTGGAAACACCATATATTTT.

This rearrangement joins TRBV29-1 to TRBJ2-1, with 11 bases matching TRBD2. After removal of 7 bases from V and 5 bases from J, the junction contained 4 bases not matched to a gene. In germline, CDR1 is SQVTM, CDR2 ANQGSEA. The CDR3 totals 13 residues. This chain's CDR3 is CSAGTSGNNEQFF. The CDR3 nucleotides are TGCAGCGCTGGGACTAGCGGTAACAATGAGCAGTTCTTC.

This clone came up a few times. The chain links TRBV5-1 to TRBJ1-1; unclear D gene. This CDR3 is 13 amino acids long. CDR1 SGHRS and CDR2 YFSETQ come from the germline V gene. The germline V and J ends were trimmed by 3 bases and 4 bases, with 10 bases remaining between them. The CDR3 DNA is TGCGCCAGCAGCTCTATGACGGGCACTGAAGCTTTCTTT. This translates into CASSSMTGTEAFF. Full variable domain (outside the CDR3, taken from reference TRBV5-1 and TRBJ1-1): KAGVTQTPRYLIKTRGQQVTLSCSPISGHRSVSWYQQTPGQGLQFLFEYFSETQRNKGNFPGRFSGRQFSNSRSEMNVSTLELGDSALYLCASSSMTGTEAFFGQGTRLTVV.

V usage is TRBV6-1 and J usage is TRBJ2-5; the D gene is possibly TRBD1 (6 bases). This CDR3 is built from 14 residues. V was cut by 4 bases and J by 7 bases, with 16 bases left in between. CDR1 MNHNS and CDR2 SASEGT come from the germline V gene. CDR3 protein: CASSVRGSPGTQYF. CDR3 nucleotides: TGTGCCAGCAGTGTTAGGGGGTCCCCTGGGACCCAGTACTTC.

This chain links TRBV5-1 with TRBJ2-3; weak D call: TRBD2 (6 bases). The CDR3 is made up of 15 amino acids. Trimming cost V 6 bases and J 1 base, with 15 bases left between them. Germline V lookup: CDR1 SGHRS, CDR2 YFSETQ. CDR3 sequence reads: CASTSLGRRTDTQYF. DNA for the CDR3: TGCGCCAGCACCTCCCTGGGGAGGCGCACAGATACGCAGTATTTT.

This clone appeared a single time. The rearrangement links TRBV7-6 to TRBJ2-3; 7 positions match TRBD1. The ends lost 5 bases at V and 4 bases at J; junction bases unmatched: 15. This CDR3 spans 17 amino acids. Germline lookup yields CDR1 SGHVS and CDR2 FNYEAQ. This chain's CDR3 is CASSLHSTGRVADTQYF. The CDR3 bases are TGTGCCAGCAGCCTACACTCGACAGGGCGGGTGGCAGATACGCAGTATTTT.

The genes are TRBV15 and TRBJ2-7; tentatively, D is TRBD2 (6 bases). The length of the CDR3 is 18 residues. With 3 bases removed from V and 1 base from J, the gap between germline ends came to 22 bases. Germline V gives CDR1 LNHNV, CDR2 YYDKDF (reference sequence). The CDR3 sequence: CATSRSQGSGVRSYEQYF. CDR3 sequence (DNA): TGTGCCACCAGCAGGTCCCAGGGCTCGGGGGTCCGTTCCTACGAGCAGTACTTC.

The chain combines TRBV5-1 with TRBJ1-6; the match to TRBD1 covers 9 bases. The CDR3 loop spans 14 amino acids. Per germline, CDR1 SGHRS and CDR2 YFSETQ. V lost 4 bases, J lost 9 bases, and 5 bases stayed unmatched. The CDR3 spells CASSRTGDASPLHF. The CDR3, as DNA: TGCGCCAGCAGCCGGACAGGGGATGCTTCACCCCTCCACTTT.

This clone was counted a few times. The chain uses TRBV6-5 and TRBJ2-2, with D perhaps TRBD1 (6 bases). The germline V gene has CDR1 MNHEY and CDR2 SVGAGI. V was cut by 6 bases and J by 4 bases, with 12 bases left in between. There are 14 residues in the CDR3. The DNA of the CDR3 is TGTGCCAGCAGACTGACAGGTGGCACCGGGGAGCTGTTTTTT. This codes for CASRLTGGTGELFF.

The chain has TRBV28 and TRBJ1-4; 8 bases match TRBD1. CDR3 length equals 14 residues. The germline gives CDR1 MDHEN, CDR2 SYDVKM. V dropped 6 bases and J dropped 8; count of bases not matched to a gene: 8. CDR3 nucleotide sequence: TGTGCCAGCAGCAAGGACAGGGCGCGCGAAAAACTGTTTTTT. It yields the protein CASSKDRAREKLFF.

The rearrangement uses TRBV7-2 and TRBJ2-7; 7 bases are shared with TRBD1. The CDR3 consists of 14 residues. CDR1 is SGHTA, CDR2 FQGNSA, per germline. Unmatched junction bases numbered 7, after V lost 4 bases and J lost 4 bases. The CDR3 here is CASSSLGGVYEQYF. The CDR3 region has the DNA TGTGCCAGCAGCTCCCTAGGGGGCGTATACGAGCAGTACTTC.

CDR3 in amino acids: CASSLEGRNRDLSSYNEQFF. The CDR3 bases are TGTGCCAGCAGCTTAGAGGGGAGAAACAGGGATTTGAGCTCCTACAATGAGCAGTTCTTC. The chain recombines TRBV11-2 with TRBJ2-1; D may be TRBD1 (6 bases). The CDR3 is 20 amino acids. Looked up from germline, CDR1 is SGHAT and CDR2 is FQNNGV. The V and J ends lost 0 bases and 0 bases respectively, with 21 bases between them.

For the CDR3, the DNA is TGTGCCAGCAGCCGCGCGGGACTAGTTAATGAGCAGTTCTTC. It specifies CASSRAGLVNEQFF. The rearrangement links TRBV4-2 to TRBJ2-1; 8 bases line up with TRBD2. Unmatched junction bases numbered 6, after V lost 4 bases and J lost 7 bases. The germline gives CDR1 LGHNA, CDR2 YNFKEQ. This CDR3 has 14 residues.

V gene TRBV6-4 combines with J gene TRBJ2-3; 10 positions agree with TRBD2. The CDR3 is 18 amino acids. The trim removed 0 bases at V and 4 bases at J, leaving 10 bases unmatched. Germline CDR1 is MRHNA and CDR2 is SNTAGT. The CDR3 sequence is CASSDSRTSGEGADTQYF. CDR3 DNA sequence: TGTGCCAGCAGTGACTCGAGAACTAGCGGGGAGGGTGCAGATACGCAGTATTTT.

The chain recombines TRBV5-1 with TRBJ2-1; TRBD2 is a possible D gene (6 bases). The length of the CDR3 is 13 residues. The V end was cut by 5 bases, the J end by 8 bases, with 14 bases between. Germline V lookup: CDR1 SGHRS, CDR2 YFSETQ. CDR3 protein: CASRARGEDEQFF. The CDR3 nucleotides are TGCGCCAGCAGGGCGCGAGGGGAGGATGAGCAGTTCTTC.

The CDR3 region is CASSLGDRLSPLHF. The CDR3 DNA is TGCGCCAGCAGCTTGGGGGACAGGCTTTCACCCCTCCACTTT. The chain recombines TRBV5-1 with TRBJ1-6, with TRBD1 matching over 8 bases. The V segment lost 0 bases and the J segment 9 bases; nucleotides outside the gene matches: 2. This CDR3 spans 14 amino acids. Germline CDR1 SGHRS, CDR2 YFSETQ.

The CDR3, as DNA: TGTGCCAGCAGCTTGCAGGGGGCCCTTAACTATGGCTACACCTTC. Translating gives CASSLQGALNYGYTF. The V and J genes are TRBV5-4 and TRBJ1-2, with 8 bases aligning to TRBD1. The germline V gene has CDR1 SGHNT and CDR2 YYREEE (reference sequence). The J segment lost 1 base and the V segment lost 1 base, leaving 3 bases of the junction unmatched. This CDR3 has 15 residues.

The table lists this clone with a few counts. The V gene is TRBV7-6, the J gene TRBJ1-2; perhaps TRBD1 as D (5 bases). Germline V lookup: CDR1 SGHVS, CDR2 FNYEAQ. The CDR3 has 15 residues. Deletions cut 0 bases from V and 5 bases from J, with 13 bases between. The CDR3 DNA is TGTGCCAGCAGCTTAGCCCCCCTCGACAGTTATGGCTACACCTTC. Encoded protein: CASSLAPLDSYGYTF.